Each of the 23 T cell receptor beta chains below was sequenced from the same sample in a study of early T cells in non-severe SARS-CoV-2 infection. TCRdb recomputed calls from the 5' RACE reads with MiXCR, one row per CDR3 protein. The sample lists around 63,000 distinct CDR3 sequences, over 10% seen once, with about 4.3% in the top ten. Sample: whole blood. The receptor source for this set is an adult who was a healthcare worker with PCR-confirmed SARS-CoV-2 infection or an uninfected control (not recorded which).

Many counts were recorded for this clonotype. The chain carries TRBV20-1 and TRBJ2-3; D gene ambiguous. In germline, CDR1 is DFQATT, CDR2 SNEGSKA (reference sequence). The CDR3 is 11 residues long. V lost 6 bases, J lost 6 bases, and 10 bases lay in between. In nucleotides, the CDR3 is TGCAGTGCACAAAGCCGGGATACGCAGTATTTT. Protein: CSAQSRDTQYF.

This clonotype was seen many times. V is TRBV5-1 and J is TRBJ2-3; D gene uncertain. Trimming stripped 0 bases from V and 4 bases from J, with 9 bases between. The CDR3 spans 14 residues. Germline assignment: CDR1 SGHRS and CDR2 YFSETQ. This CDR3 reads CASSLAAESDTQYF. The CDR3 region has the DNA TGCGCCAGCAGCTTGGCCGCAGAGTCAGATACGCAGTATTTT.

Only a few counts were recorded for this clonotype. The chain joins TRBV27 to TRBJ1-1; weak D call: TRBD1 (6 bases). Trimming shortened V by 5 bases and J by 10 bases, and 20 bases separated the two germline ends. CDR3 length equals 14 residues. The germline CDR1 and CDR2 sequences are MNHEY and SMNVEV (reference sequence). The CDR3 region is CASSPWFERGAAFF. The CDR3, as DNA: TGTGCCAGCAGTCCCTGGTTTGAACGGGGGGCAGCTTTCTTT.

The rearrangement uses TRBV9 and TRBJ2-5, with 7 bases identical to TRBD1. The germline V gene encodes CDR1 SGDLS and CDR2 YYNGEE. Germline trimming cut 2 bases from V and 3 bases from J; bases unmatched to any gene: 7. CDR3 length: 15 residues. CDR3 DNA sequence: TGTGCCAGCAGCGTTTGGGACAGTGGGGAAGAGACCCAGTACTTC. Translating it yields CASSVWDSGEETQYF.

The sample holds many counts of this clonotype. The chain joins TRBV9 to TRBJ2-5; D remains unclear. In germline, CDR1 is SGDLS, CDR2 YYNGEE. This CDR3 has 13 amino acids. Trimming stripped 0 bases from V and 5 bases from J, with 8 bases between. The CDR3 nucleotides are TGTGCCAGCAGCGTAGTAGAAGCTGAGACCCAGTACTTC. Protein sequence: CASSVVEAETQYF.

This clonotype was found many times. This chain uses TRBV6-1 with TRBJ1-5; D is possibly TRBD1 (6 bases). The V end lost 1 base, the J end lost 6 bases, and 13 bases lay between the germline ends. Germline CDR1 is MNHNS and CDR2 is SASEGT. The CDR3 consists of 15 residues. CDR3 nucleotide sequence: TGTGCCAGCAGTGAAGTAGGACAGATCATTCAGCCCCAGCATTTT. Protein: CASSEVGQIIQPQHF.

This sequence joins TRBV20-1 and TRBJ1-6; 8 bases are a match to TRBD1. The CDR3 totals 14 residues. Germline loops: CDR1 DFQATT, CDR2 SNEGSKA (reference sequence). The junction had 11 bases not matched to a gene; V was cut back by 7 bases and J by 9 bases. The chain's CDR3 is CSVPFGTGASPLHF. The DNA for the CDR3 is TGCAGTGTTCCTTTCGGGACAGGAGCTTCACCCCTCCACTTT.

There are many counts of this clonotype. This chain's CDR3 is CASTVEDRERGYTF. For the CDR3, the DNA is TGTGCCAGCACTGTCGAGGACAGGGAACGCGGCTACACCTTC. The rearrangement joins TRBV12-3 or TRBV12-4 to TRBJ1-2; 8 positions match TRBD1. The V gene end was trimmed by 7 bases and the J gene end by 8 bases; junction bases not matched to a gene: 12. This CDR3 region has 14 residues.

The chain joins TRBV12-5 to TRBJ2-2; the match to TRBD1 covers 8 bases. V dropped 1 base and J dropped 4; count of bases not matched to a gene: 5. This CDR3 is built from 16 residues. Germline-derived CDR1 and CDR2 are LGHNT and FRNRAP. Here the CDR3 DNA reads TGTGCTAGTGGTTTGGGCCGACAGGGGACCACCGGGGAGCTGTTTTTT. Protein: CASGLGRQGTTGELFF.

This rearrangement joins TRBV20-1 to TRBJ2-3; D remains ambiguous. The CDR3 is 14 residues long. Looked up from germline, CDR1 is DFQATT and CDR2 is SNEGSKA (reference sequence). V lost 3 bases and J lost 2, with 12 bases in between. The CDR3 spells CSASARHLTDTQYF. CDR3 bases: TGCAGTGCTAGCGCCCGACACCTCACAGATACGCAGTATTTT.

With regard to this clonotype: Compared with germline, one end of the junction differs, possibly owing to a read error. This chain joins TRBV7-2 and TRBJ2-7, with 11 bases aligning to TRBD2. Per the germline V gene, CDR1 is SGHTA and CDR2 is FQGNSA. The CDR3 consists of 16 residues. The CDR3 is CASSLAPSGGNYEQYF. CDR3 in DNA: TGTGCCAGCAGCCTAGCCCCTAGCGGGGGGAACTACGAGCAGTACTTC.

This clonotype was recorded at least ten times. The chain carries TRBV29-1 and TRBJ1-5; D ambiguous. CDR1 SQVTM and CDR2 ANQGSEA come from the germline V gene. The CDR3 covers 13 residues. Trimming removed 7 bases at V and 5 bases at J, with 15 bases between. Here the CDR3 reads CSALQRPDQPQHF. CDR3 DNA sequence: TGCAGCGCATTACAGAGACCGGATCAGCCCCAGCATTTT.

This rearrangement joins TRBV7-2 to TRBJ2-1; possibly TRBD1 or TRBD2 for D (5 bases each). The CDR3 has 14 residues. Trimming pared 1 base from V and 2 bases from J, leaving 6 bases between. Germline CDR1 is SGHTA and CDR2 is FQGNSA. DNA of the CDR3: TGTGCCAGCAGCTTAGTGGGGGCCTACAATGAGCAGTTCTTC. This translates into CASSLVGAYNEQFF.

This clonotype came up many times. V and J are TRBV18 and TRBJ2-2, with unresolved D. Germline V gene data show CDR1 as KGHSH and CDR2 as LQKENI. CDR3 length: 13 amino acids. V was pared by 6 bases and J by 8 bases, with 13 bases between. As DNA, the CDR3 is TGTGCCAGCTCTCACGGATCCAGGGGGGAGCTGTTTTTT. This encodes CASSHGSRGELFF.

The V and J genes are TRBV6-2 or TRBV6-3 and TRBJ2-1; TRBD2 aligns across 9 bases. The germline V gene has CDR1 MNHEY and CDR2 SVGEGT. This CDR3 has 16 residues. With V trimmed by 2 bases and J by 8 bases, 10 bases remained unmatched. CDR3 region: CASSYPLSGGRDEQFF. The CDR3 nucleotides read TGTGCCAGCAGTTACCCCCTGAGCGGGGGGAGGGATGAGCAGTTCTTC.

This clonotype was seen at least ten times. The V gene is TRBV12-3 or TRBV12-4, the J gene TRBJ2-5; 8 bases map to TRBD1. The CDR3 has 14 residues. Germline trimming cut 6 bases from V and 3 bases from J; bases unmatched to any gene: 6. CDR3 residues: CASRPGTGEETQYF. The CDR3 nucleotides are TGTGCCAGCAGACCCGGGACAGGAGAAGAGACCCAGTACTTC.

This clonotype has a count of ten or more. CDR3 coding DNA: TGTGCCAGCAGCCGGCGGGGACAGGAGAGCTCTGGGGCCAACGTCCTGACTTTC. Protein sequence: CASSRRGQESSGANVLTF. The V call is TRBV9, the J call TRBJ2-6; 8 bases agree with TRBD1. The V gene end was trimmed by 4 bases and the J gene end by 0 bases; junction bases not matched to a gene: 9. CDR1 is SGDLS, CDR2 YYNGEE, per germline. This CDR3 has 18 residues.

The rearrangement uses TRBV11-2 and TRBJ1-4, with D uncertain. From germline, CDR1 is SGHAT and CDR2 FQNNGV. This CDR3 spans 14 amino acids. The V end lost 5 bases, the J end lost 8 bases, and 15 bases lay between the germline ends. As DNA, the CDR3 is TGTGCCAGCAGCCGAATCGGAACTGGGGAAAAACTGTTTTTT. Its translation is CASSRIGTGEKLFF.

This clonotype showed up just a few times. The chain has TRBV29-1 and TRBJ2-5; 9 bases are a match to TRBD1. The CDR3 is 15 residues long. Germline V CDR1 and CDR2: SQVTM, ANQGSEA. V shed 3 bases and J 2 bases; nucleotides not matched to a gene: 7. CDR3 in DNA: TGCAGCGTTGACCGTACCGGGACAGGGCAAGAGACCCAGTACTTC. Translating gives CSVDRTGTGQETQYF. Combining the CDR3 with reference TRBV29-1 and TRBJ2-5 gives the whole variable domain SAVISQKPSRDICQRGTSLTIQCQVDSQVTMMFWYRQQPGQSLTLIATANQGSEATYESGFVIDKFPISRPNLTFSTLTVSNMSPEDSSIYLCSVDRTGTGQETQYFGPGTRLLVL.

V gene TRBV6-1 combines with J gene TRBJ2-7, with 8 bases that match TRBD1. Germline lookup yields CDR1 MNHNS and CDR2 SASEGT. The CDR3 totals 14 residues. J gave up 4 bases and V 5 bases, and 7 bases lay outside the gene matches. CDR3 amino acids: CASSTRQGRYEQYF. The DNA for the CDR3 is TGTGCCAGCAGTACTCGACAGGGGCGTTACGAGCAGTACTTC.

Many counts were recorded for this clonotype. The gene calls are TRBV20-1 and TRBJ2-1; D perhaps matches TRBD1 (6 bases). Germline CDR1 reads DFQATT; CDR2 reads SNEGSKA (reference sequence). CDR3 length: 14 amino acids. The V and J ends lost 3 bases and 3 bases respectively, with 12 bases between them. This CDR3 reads CSARQRGGYNEQFF. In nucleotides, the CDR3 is TGCAGTGCTAGGCAGCGAGGGGGCTACAATGAGCAGTTCTTC.

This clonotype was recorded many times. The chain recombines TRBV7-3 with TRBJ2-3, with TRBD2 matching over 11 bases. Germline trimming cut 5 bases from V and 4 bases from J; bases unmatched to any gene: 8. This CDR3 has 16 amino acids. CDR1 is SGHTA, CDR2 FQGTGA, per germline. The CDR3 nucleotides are TGTGCCAGCAGCCCCATGGGACTAGCGGATTCAGATACGCAGTATTTT. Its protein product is CASSPMGLADSDTQYF. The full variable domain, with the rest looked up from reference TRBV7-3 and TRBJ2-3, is GAGVSQTPSNKVTEKGKYVELRCDPISGHTALYWYRQSLGQGPEFLIYFQGTGAADDSGLPNDRFFAVRPEGSVSTLKIQRTERGDSAVYLCASSPMGLADSDTQYFGPGTRLTVL.

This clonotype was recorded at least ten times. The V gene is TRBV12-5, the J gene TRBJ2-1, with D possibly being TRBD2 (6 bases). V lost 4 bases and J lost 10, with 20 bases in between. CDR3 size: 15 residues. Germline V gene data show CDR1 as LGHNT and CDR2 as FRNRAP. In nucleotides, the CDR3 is TGTGCTAGTGGTTCCGGGACTTCTGCCAGGGAGGAGCAGTTCTTC. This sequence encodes CASGSGTSAREEQFF.